The T cell receptor (beta chain) under discussion was sequenced for a study of blood T cell repertoires in COVID-19. Only in-frame clones appear in the TCRdb table, and some are missing; sequencing was by immunoSEQ multiplex PCR. The table shows 300,000 to 500,000 clones, with roughly 90% occurring only once. The clonotype comes from a woman between 25 and 40 years old with acute COVID-19. Sequenced: PBMCs or T cells enriched from blood (not recorded which).

The CDR3 nucleotides read TGTGCCAGTAGTACCCGCCGGGAGAATGAAAAACTGTTTTTT. Its translation is CASSTRRENEKLFF. The chain joins TRBV19 to TRBJ1-4; D gene ambiguous. V lost 4 bases to trimming and J lost 5 bases, with 11 bases between them. Per the germline V gene, CDR1 is LNHDA and CDR2 is SQIVND (reference sequence). The CDR3 is 14 amino acids.